The entry that follows covers one TCR beta chain sequence. Some clones are missing from TCRdb's copy, which holds only in-frame ones; the method was immunoSEQ multiplex PCR. The data contain under 60,000 clones, roughly nine tenths of them seen just once; the ten biggest clones take up over 1.5%. The data originate from a study of blood T cell repertoires in COVID-19. The TCR was taken from a man in his 60s with acute or convalescent COVID-19. The sequenced sample consisted of peripheral blood.

Written as DNA, the CDR3 is TGTGCCAGCAGCCCCCGGACAGCGTATGGCTACACCTTC. Translating gives CASSPRTAYGYTF. The chain is built from TRBV11-2 and TRBJ1-2, with a possible D match to TRBD1 (6 bases). The germline V gene encodes CDR1 SGHAT and CDR2 FQNNGV. This CDR3 has 13 residues. V was clipped by 5 bases and J by 5 bases, with 12 bases between them.